This T cell receptor beta chain was captured in a study of blood T cell repertoires in COVID-19 (dated by TCRdb to about 2020). General notes on the study: Samples from collaborators originated in the United States, Italy and Spain and spanned both the acute and convalescent phases of COVID-19. Where HLA class I and class II types were available, the types were taken from metadata supplied by the sample provider, not from assay-based typing. The repertoires were made available in a free public database intended to serve as a resource for research on the immune response to SARS-CoV-2. Deeply sampled blood TCRbeta repertoires from subjects exposed to, actively infected with, or recovered from COVID-19 were included in the dataset. The prospective study material was composed of cDNA or gDNA derived from T cells, B-cell-depleted T cells, or PBMCs. The samples were drawn from two sources: the first 160 participants of the ongoing ImmuneRACE study, and 1,254 subjects contributed by 6 global collaborators. The sample metadata nearly always contained a de-identified subject ID, COVID-19 status, age in years and sex.

Study-wide findings and limitations: The amount of clinical and demographic metadata varied by source and participant and was provided uncurated.

The junction carries 13 bases between V and J, which are trimmed by 0 bases and 1 base respectively. The germline V gene (reference sequence) gives CDR1 as SEHNR and CDR2 as FQNEAQ. The cysteine opens and the phenylalanine closes a CDR3 of 17 amino acids. CDR3 DNA only is kept here, 51 bases in frame from base 1. Of note for this clone: Its antigen is not yet known. It has no much larger one-base neighbor in the sample; base qualities were not kept.

Whole blood was collected in K2EDTA tubes by collaborating institutions according to the institutions' own protocols. For TCRbeta analysis, collaborators shipped samples in one of three forms: frozen whole blood, isolated PBMCs, or DNA extracted from either of those sample types. The immunoSEQ Assay, a bias-controlled multiplex PCR, was used to amplify TCRbeta CDR3 regions from genomic DNA. The paper's data handling went like this. Nucleated cell counts per sample were estimated from amplification of reference gene primers within the assay. To quantify the absolute abundance of each unique TCRbeta CDR3 rearrangement, sequence reads were collapsed and filtered. Productive Simpson clonality was computed per sample as the square root of Simpson's diversity index over productive rearrangements. Sourced from immuneACCESS, this table was stored by TCRdb with only in-frame sequences that have V and J called. A share of the clones is absent; for the studies checked, an unresolved V gene accounts for under half, and the remainder has no known explanation. The DNA gave D and trimming, while V, J and clone size come from that table. This sample gives around 260,000 clones in total; over 75% of them show up just once. The ten biggest clones cover 13% of the sample.

The TCR was taken from a human donor in a cohort sampled during active COVID-19. Source material: peripheral blood. The rearranged segments are TRBV7-9 and TRBJ2-1, with a weak D call of TRBD2 (5 bases match). At the DNA level, the sequence is TGTGCCAGCAGCTTAGCGGGTTTGGGAGTATCCTACAATGAGCAGTTCTTC. Its translation reads: CASSLAGLGVSYNEQFF.